The 16 T cell receptor beta chains given below trace back to one sample, sequenced in a study of tumor-infiltrating lymphocytes in localized non-small cell lung cancer. Measured with immunoSEQ multiplex PCR; TCRdb has only the in-frame clones, and not every one. This sample has about 21,000 clones, with over 70% found just once. Source material: lung tumor tissue. The receptors were sampled from a human donor with non-small cell lung cancer.

The genes are TRBV7-2 and TRBJ1-5; no firm D call. Per the germline V gene, CDR1 is SGHTA and CDR2 is FQGNSA. This CDR3 contains 15 residues. Trimming left V 5 bases short and J 2 bases short, with 13 bases between. The chain's CDR3 is CASSTAELGNQPQHF. The CDR3 region has the DNA TGTGCCAGCAGCACCGCGGAGTTGGGCAATCAGCCCCAGCATTTT.

The rearrangement uses TRBV4-1 and TRBJ2-7, with D tentatively TRBD1 or TRBD2 (5 bases each). The CDR3 is 13 amino acids. V lost 4 bases, J lost 4 bases, and 11 bases lay in between. CDR1 and CDR2 from the germline V gene are MGHRA and YSYEKL. In DNA, the CDR3 is TGCGCCAGCAGCCGGGACCCGACGTACGAGCAGTACTTC. This codes for CASSRDPTYEQYF.

The chain couples TRBV21-1 to TRBJ2-5. TRBV21-1 is shown as a pseudogene. This CDR3 region has 13 residues. The CDR3 DNA sequence: TGTGCCGGCTCGGACCCGACAATGGGGACCCAGTACTTC. Encoded protein: CAGSDPTMGTQYF.

The chain carries TRBV5-1 and TRBJ2-5; tentatively, D is TRBD1 (5 bases). In germline, CDR1 is SGHRS, CDR2 YFSETQ. V lost 0 bases and J 4 bases, leaving 13 bases between the germline ends. CDR3 size: 15 residues. This chain's CDR3 is CASSLVGQGVETQYF. The CDR3 nucleotides are TGCGCCAGCAGCTTGGTTGGGCAGGGCGTAGAGACCCAGTACTTC.

V is TRBV5-5 and J is TRBJ1-4, with 7 bases that match TRBD1. The length of the CDR3 is 15 residues. Germline assignment: CDR1 SGHKS and CDR2 YYEKEE (reference sequence). V gave up 4 bases and J gave up 2 bases; unmatched junction bases: 5. The CDR3 nucleotides read TGTGCCAGCAGCCTGGGACAGCCTACTAATGAAAAACTGTTTTTT. Its protein product is CASSLGQPTNEKLFF.

The rearrangement links TRBV4-3 to TRBJ1-1; TRBD1 might be the D (5 bases). CDR3 size: 14 residues. Deletions cut 3 bases from V and 1 base from J, with 9 bases between. CDR1 and CDR2 from the germline V gene are LGHNA and YSLEER. CDR3 DNA sequence: TGCGCCAGCAGCCAGGGACTAGGGAACACTGAAGCTTTCTTT. This sequence encodes CASSQGLGNTEAFF.

This chain links TRBV4-3 with TRBJ2-7; TRBD2 aligns across 7 bases. The CDR3 contains 19 residues. Germline V gene sequence: CDR1 LGHNA, CDR2 YSLEER. V shed 0 bases and J 7 bases; nucleotides not matched to a gene: 21. CDR3 bases: TGCGCCAGCAGCCAAGATCTTGGGGCCGGGGGGTCGGGGAGGGAAGAGCAGTACTTC. Its protein is CASSQDLGAGGSGREEQYF.

The CDR3 loop reads CASSIISDLGELFF. The DNA of the CDR3 is TGTGCCAGTAGTATAATTAGCGACCTTGGGGAGCTGTTTTTT. The rearrangement uses TRBV19 and TRBJ2-2; perhaps TRBD2 as D (5 bases). V dropped 2 bases and J dropped 8 bases, with 12 bases sitting between them. Germline CDR1 is LNHDA and CDR2 is SQIVND (reference sequence). This CDR3 comprises 14 residues.

J is TRBJ2-3 and V is TRBV5-1, with no clear D. The V gene's germline CDR1 is SGHRS and CDR2 YFSETQ. The CDR3 contains 15 residues. V lost 4 bases to trimming and J lost 2 bases, with 14 bases between them. CDR3 sequence reads: CASSTNGQNTDTQYF. CDR3 DNA: TGCGCCAGCAGCACAAACGGGCAAAACACAGATACGCAGTATTTT.

The rearrangement uses TRBV6-6 and TRBJ2-7; either TRBD1 or TRBD2 may supply D (6 bases each). CDR3 size: 16 residues. Trimming removed 5 bases at V and 3 bases at J, with 20 bases between. CDR1 is MNHNY and CDR2 is SVGAGI in the germline V gene (reference sequence). The CDR3 nucleotides read TGTGCCAGCAGTAGCGAGGAGGGGGGATCAGGCTACGAGCAGTACTTC. Encoded protein: CASSSEEGGSGYEQYF.

The V gene is TRBV18, the J gene TRBJ1-6, with D possibly matching TRBD1 (6 bases). The ends were cut back, 2 bases at V and 7 bases at J, with 12 bases in the middle. The CDR3 consists of 15 residues. CDR1 and CDR2 (germline): KGHSH, LQKENI. The CDR3 bases are TGTGCCAGCTCACCAGGACAGACCCCCAATTCACCCCTCCACTTT. Protein sequence: CASSPGQTPNSPLHF.

V and J are TRBV5-1 and TRBJ2-2, with D possibly matching TRBD2 (6 bases). Between the trimmed V and J ends, which lost 0 bases and 5 bases, there was a span of 11 bases. The CDR3 runs to 15 residues. Germline V gives CDR1 SGHRS, CDR2 YFSETQ. The CDR3: CASSLGTTKTGELFF. The CDR3, as DNA: TGCGCCAGCAGCTTGGGGACTACCAAGACCGGGGAGCTGTTTTTT.

This sequence joins TRBV11-2 and TRBJ2-3; 8 bases are a match to TRBD1. The trim removed 6 bases at V and 1 base at J, leaving 3 bases unmatched. This CDR3 has 14 amino acids. Germline V lookup: CDR1 SGHAT, CDR2 FQNNGV. DNA for the CDR3: TGTGCCAGCAGGGAGGGACAGGGCACAGATACGCAGTATTTT. It codes for CASREGQGTDTQYF. Full variable domain (remainder filled in from reference TRBV11-2 and TRBJ2-3): EAGVAQSPRYKIIEKRQSVAFWCNPISGHATLYWYQQILGQGPKLLIQFQNNGVVDDSQLPKDRFSAERLKGVDSTLKIQPAKLEDSAVYLCASREGQGTDTQYFGPGTRLTVL.

The rearrangement links TRBV20-1 to TRBJ1-1; no definite D call. The CDR3 length is 11 residues. In germline, CDR1 is DFQATT, CDR2 SNEGSKA (reference sequence). The CDR3 DNA is TGCAGACAGAGCATGAACACTGAAGCTTTCTTT. Translated: CRQSMNTEAFF.

The genes are TRBV9 and TRBJ2-7, with 8 bases lining up with TRBD1. J lost 2 bases, V lost 0 bases, and 1 base had no gene match. CDR3 length: 14 residues. The germline CDR1 and CDR2 sequences are SGDLS and YYNGEE. The CDR3 coding sequence is TGTGCCAGCAGCGTAGGGACAGGGACCTACGAGCAGTACTTC. This gives the protein CASSVGTGTYEQYF.

This clone was detected a few times. The chain recombines TRBV25-1 with TRBJ2-1; 7 positions match TRBD2. Trimming took 1 base from V and 8 from J; bases not matched to a gene: 5. Germline CDR1 reads MGHDK; CDR2 reads SYGVNS. This CDR3 comprises 14 residues. The chain's CDR3 is CASSESWGGDEQFF. In DNA, the CDR3 is TGTGCCAGCAGTGAATCGTGGGGAGGGGATGAGCAGTTCTTC.